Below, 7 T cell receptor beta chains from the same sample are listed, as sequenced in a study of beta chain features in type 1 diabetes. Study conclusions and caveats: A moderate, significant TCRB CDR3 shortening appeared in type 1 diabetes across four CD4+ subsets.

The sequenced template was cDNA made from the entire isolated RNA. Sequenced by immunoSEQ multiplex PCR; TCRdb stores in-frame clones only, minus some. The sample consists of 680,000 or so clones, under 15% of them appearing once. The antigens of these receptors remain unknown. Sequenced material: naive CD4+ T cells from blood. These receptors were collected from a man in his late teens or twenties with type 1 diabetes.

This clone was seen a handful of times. Written as DNA, the CDR3 is TGCGCCAGCAGCGCCCGGTCTAGCGGGGGGCTGAAACAGTTCTTC. Amino acids: CASSARSSGGLKQFF. The chain couples TRBV10-1 to TRBJ2-1, with 11 bases that match TRBD2. The CDR3 consists of 15 residues. CDR1 WNHNN and CDR2 SYGVQD come from the germline V gene (reference sequence). V shed 6 bases, J shed 13 bases, and the junction held 14 bases outside the gene matches.

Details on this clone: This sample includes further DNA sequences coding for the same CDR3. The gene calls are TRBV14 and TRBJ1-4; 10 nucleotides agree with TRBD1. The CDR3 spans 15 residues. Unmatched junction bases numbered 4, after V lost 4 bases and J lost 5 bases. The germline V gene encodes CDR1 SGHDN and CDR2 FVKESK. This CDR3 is CASSPRTGGNEKLFF. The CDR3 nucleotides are TGTGCCAGCAGCCCCCGGACAGGGGGAAATGAAAAACTGTTTTTT.

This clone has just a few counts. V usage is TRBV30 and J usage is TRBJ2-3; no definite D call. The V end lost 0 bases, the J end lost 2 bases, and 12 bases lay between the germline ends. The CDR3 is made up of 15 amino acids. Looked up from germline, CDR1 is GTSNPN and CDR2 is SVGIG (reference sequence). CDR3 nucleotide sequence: TGTGCCTGGAGTGTAGGAAACTTGAACACAGATACGCAGTATTTT. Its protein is CAWSVGNLNTDTQYF.

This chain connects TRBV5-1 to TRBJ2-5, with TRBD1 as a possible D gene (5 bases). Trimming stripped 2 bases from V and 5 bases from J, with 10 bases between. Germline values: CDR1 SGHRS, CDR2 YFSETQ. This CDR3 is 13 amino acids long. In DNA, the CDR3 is TGCGCCAGCAGCTTTGGGGCCTTCGAGACCCAGTACTTC. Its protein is CASSFGAFETQYF.

Here the CDR3 DNA reads TGTGCCAGCAGTCGCGGGACTAGCGGGGGCGGACCCACAGATACGCAGTATTTT. Protein sequence: CASSRGTSGGGPTDTQYF. The gene calls are TRBV7-2 and TRBJ2-3, with 14 nucleotides matching TRBD2. CDR1 SGHTA and CDR2 FQGNSA come from the germline V gene. J gave up 2 bases and V 6 bases, and 10 bases lay outside the gene matches. The CDR3 has 18 residues.

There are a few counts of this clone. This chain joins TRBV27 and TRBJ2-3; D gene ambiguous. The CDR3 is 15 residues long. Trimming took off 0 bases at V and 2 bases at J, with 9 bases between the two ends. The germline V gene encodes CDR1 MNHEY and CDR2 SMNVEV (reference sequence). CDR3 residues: CASSLSKLNTDTQYF. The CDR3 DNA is TGTGCCAGCAGTTTATCGAAATTAAACACAGATACGCAGTATTTT.

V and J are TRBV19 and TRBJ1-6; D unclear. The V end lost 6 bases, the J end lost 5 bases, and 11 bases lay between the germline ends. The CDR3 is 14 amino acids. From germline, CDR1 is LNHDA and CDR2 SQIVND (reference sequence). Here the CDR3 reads CASSLQSNNSPLHF. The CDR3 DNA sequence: TGTGCCAGTAGCCTACAGAGCAATAATTCACCCCTCCACTTT.